This T cell receptor (beta chain) was observed in a study of T cell responses to AZD1222 COVID-19 vaccine. Study-level findings and limits: Clonal diversity may have been underestimated in mostly white British donors.

Generated by immunoSEQ multiplex PCR, the TCRdb table keeps only in-frame clones and is missing some. The sample contains 150,000 to 180,000 clones, 75% to 90% of which appear only once. The germline gives CDR1 SEHNR, CDR2 FQNEAQ (reference sequence). The length of the CDR3 is 15 residues. J lost 1 base, V lost 5 bases, and 7 bases had no gene match. Comment on this clone: Its target is unknown.

The material sequenced was peripheral blood, taken after recovery from COVID-19. This receptor was identified in an adult who had recovered from COVID-19. The rearrangement uses TRBV7-9 and TRBJ2-5, with 7 bases that match TRBD1. The CDR3 region has the DNA TGTGCCAGCAGCACCCCGCACAGGGGCCAAGAGACCCAGTACTTC. Translation gives CASSTPHRGQETQYF.